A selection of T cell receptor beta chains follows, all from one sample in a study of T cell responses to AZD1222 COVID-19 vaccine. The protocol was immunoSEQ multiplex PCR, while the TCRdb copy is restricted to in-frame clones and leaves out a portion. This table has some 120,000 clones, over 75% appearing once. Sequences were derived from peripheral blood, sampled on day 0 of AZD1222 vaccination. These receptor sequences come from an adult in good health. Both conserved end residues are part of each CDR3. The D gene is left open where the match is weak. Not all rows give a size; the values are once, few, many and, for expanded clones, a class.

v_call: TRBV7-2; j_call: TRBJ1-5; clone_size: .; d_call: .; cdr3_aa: CASSPVGGPNQPQHF; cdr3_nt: TGTGCCAGCAGCCCTGTTGGGGGCCCCAATCAGCCCCAGCATTTT
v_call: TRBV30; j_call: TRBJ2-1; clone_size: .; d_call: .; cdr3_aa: CAWSARWEQFF; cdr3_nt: TGTGCCTGGAGTGCCCGGTGGGAGCAGTTCTTC
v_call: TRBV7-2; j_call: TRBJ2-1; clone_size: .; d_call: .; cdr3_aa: CASSNYGRSSYNEQFF; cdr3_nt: TGTGCCAGCAGTAACTACGGGAGAAGCTCCTACAATGAGCAGTTCTTC
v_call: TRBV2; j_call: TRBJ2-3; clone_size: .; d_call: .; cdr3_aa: CASHLDAGRTDTQYF; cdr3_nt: TGTGCCAGCCACCTCGACGCAGGCCGCACAGATACGCAGTATTTT
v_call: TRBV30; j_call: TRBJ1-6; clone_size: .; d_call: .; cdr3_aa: CAWSLTRVGNSPLHF; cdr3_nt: TGTGCCTGGAGTCTGACACGGGTTGGAAATTCACCCCTCCACTTT
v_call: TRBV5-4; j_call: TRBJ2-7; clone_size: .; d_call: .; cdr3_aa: CASSFAGRRASYEQYF; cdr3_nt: TGTGCCAGCAGCTTTGCGGGGAGGCGCGCTTCCTACGAGCAGTACTTC
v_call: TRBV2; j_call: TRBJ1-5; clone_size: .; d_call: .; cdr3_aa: CASTERLNQPQHF; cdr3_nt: TGTGCCAGCACGGAGCGCCTCAATCAGCCCCAGCATTTT
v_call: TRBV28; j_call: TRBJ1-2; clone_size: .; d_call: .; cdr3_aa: CASNKRGGYGYTF; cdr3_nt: TGTGCCAGCAATAAGAGGGGAGGGTATGGCTACACCTTC
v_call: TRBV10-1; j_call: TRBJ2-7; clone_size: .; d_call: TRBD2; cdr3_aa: CASSYTSGGPYEQYF; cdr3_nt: TGCGCCAGCAGCTATACTAGCGGGGGACCCTACGAGCAGTACTTC
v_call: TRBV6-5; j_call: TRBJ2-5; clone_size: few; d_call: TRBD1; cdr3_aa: CASRATGVRETQYF; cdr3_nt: TGTGCCAGCAGGGCGACAGGGGTGCGGGAGACCCAGTACTTC
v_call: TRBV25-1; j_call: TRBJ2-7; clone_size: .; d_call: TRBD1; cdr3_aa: CASSEGGSGTGVF; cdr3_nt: TGTGCCAGCAGTGAGGGGGGGTCCGGGACAGGGGTCTTC
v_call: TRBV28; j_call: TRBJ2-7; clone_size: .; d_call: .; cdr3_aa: CASSHNIQGGEQYF; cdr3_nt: TGTGCCAGCAGTCATAATATACAAGGAGGGGAGCAGTACTTC
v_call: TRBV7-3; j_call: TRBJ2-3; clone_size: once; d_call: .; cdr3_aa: CASSLRLEKAQYF; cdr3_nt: TGTGCCAGCAGCTTAAGGTTGGAGAAGGCGCAGTATTTT
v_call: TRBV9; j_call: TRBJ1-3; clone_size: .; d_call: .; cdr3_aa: CASSALQQNTIYF; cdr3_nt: TGTGCCAGCAGCGCTCTACAGCAAAACACCATATATTTT
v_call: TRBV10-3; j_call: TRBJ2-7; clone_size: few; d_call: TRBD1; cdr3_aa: CAISSGQGYEQYF; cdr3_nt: TGTGCCATCAGTTCGGGACAGGGCTACGAGCAGTACTTC
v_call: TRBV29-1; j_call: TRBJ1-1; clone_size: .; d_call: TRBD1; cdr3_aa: CSLRTGGLNTEAFF; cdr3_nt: TGCAGCTTGAGAACAGGGGGATTGAACACTGAAGCTTTCTTT
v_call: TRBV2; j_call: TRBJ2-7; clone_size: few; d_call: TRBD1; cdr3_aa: CASSVQGLYEQYF; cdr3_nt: TGTGCCAGCAGTGTACAGGGGCTCTACGAGCAGTACTTC
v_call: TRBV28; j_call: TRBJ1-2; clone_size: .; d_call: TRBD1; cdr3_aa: CATGGDRESGGYTF; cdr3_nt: TGTGCCACAGGCGGTGACAGGGAAAGTGGCGGCTACACCTTC
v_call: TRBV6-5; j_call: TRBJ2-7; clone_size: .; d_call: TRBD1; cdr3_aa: CASSPQGAHEQYF; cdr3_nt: TGTGCCAGCAGTCCTCAGGGGGCCCACGAGCAGTACTTC
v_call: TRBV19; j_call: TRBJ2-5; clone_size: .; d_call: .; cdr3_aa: CASSMLTAGDQETQYF; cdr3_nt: TGTGCCAGTAGTATGTTAACCGCAGGGGACCAAGAGACCCAGTACTTC
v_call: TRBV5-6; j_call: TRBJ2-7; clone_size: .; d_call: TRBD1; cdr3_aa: CASSFRGTGTYEQYF; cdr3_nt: TGTGCCAGCAGCTTCCGGGGGACAGGGACCTACGAGCAGTACTTC
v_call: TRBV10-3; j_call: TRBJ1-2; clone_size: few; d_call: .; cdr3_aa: CAIRPGVGYGYTF; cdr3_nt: TGTGCCATCAGACCAGGGGTAGGGTATGGCTACACCTTC